This record concerns one T cell receptor beta chain sequence. Germline V gene data show CDR1 as MGHRA and CDR2 as YSYEKL. The V gene end was trimmed by 0 bases and the J gene end by 0 bases; junction bases not matched to a gene: 5. The CDR3 sequence is 16 residues long. The source of the sample is a study of blood T cell repertoires in COVID-19. Across the study: Both acute and convalescent COVID-19 samples were obtained from the United States, Italy and Spain.

Original processing methods: Counts of nucleated cells, estimated from reference gene primer amplification, were obtained. Data came from immunoSEQ multiplex PCR; TCRdb stores just in-frame clones and leaves some out. V, J and clone size were drawn from that table, and D and trimming were deduced from the DNA. This sample has 80,000 or so clones, with roughly 80% found just once. This sequence was found in a woman aged 65 to 85 with acute or convalescent COVID-19. The rearrangement joins TRBV4-1 to TRBJ2-7; TRBD1 matches at 7 bases. What was sequenced was peripheral blood. CDR3 in DNA: TGCGCCAGCAGCCAAGAATTGGGGGACAGCTCCTACGAGCAGTACTTC. Protein: CASSQELGDSSYEQYF.